This TCR beta chain was retrieved from a study of shared clonotypes between healthy human individuals. About this clone itself: The antigen is not known.

Regarding the study as a whole: Genetic and exposure-history diversity was limited by the small donor number.

Sequencing used immunoSEQ multiplex PCR; TCRdb keeps in-frame clones, though not all of them. Of about 870,000 clones listed, about 92% are singletons. Per the germline V gene, CDR1 is MDHEN and CDR2 is SYDVKM. Trimming stripped 1 base from V and 6 bases from J, with 4 bases between. CDR3 length: 12 residues. The naive CD8 subset, CD45RO-negative cells positively selected for CCR7, excluded terminally differentiated effector memory CD45RA+ cells. Only Caucasian adults living in Nashville, Tennessee made up the donor group. Sequenced sample: naive CD8+ T cells sorted from blood. This clonotype originated in a man aged 25-45 years in good health. The V call is TRBV28, the J call TRBJ1-5; no firm D call. CDR3: CASSLYGQPQHF. CDR3 DNA sequence: TGTGCCAGCAGTTTATATGGTCAGCCCCAGCATTTT.